This T cell receptor beta chain was sequenced for a study of blood T cells in healthy people across ages (dated by TCRdb to 2013 to 2016). For the study in its entirety: In model experiments, roughly one uniquely barcoded TCR beta cDNA molecule per two T cells was captured by template switching. Using deep sequencing normalized with unique cDNA molecular identifiers, the study measured how TCR beta repertoire diversity changes with age. To avoid experimental bias, donors of different ages were distributed randomly across sequencing lanes. The donors were divided into four age groups: young (average around 16 years), middle-aged (approximately 39), aged (approximately 62) and long-lived (nearly 85). For two donors (one aged 18 to 29 and one aged 80 or older), the study analyzed two additional independent replicas of 1 million unique cDNA reads from the same blood draw. Results the study describes overall, beyond this receptor: As age increased, observed TCR beta diversity per million T cells dropped in a roughly linear way, and a significant reduction was already evident by age about 40. Because profiling used bulk unsorted PBMCs, naive and antigen-experienced compartments could not be compared conclusively. Compared with the aged group, the long-lived group had more naive CD4+ T cells, fewer expanded clones and increased TCR diversity, a pattern suggesting age selection. Estimates of total diversity from one million sequenced T cells were regarded as lower bounds and underestimates. A strong correlation was found between observed TCR beta diversity and the percentage of naive T cells measured by flow cytometry. Because donor CMV infection status was unknown, age-related changes in expanded clonotypes were potentially confounded.

Library preparation was by 5' RACE. A second PCR of 7 to 11 cycles was performed with a sample-barcoded 5' primer and a J-beta primer mix. Each TCR beta cDNA molecule received a unique molecular identifier from a template-switch 5' adaptor carrying 12 random nucleotides. Each sample yielded at least 3 million CDR3-containing paired-end reads. All of the RNA was converted into first-strand cDNA using the Mint cDNA synthesis kit, with a TRBC-specific oligonucleotide serving as the primer. Following uracil-DNA glycosylase treatment, a first 18-cycle PCR with universal primers M1SS and BC2_uni_R was performed on all cDNA. Per the source publication's procedure: Normalization of each sample was performed by random selection of 1 million high-quality reads, each carrying a distinct molecular identifier. Reads sharing molecular identifiers were discarded rather than binned into consensus sequences. MiTCR, run with a Q25 quality threshold and the strictest error-elimination algorithm, handled CDR3 identification, clonotype clustering and error correction. A nonparametric unseen species model with Euler transformation was used to estimate lower-bound total TCR beta diversity. TCRdb trimmed the raw reads at Q25, called clones with MiXCR and kept productive beta chains. For every CDR3 protein sequence, its rows merge into one entry that carries the most common genes and DNA. The V and J calls were determined by TCRdb, not by the authors. For this sample there are some 1.8 million distinct CDR3 sequences; more than 35% appear just once. Of the sample, 20% to 25% is held by the ten largest clones.

For this clonotype: Its binding antigen is unknown. Base quality data are lacking; no much larger clone is found one base away.

Systemically healthy Caucasian individuals from Russia, 35 to 50 in total and aged roughly 6 to 100 years, were included as donors. Each donor gave ten milliliters of peripheral blood, collected into EDTA-treated Vacutainer tubes. Ficoll-Paque density-gradient centrifugation was used to isolate PBMCs, with at least 7 million per sample. Trizol reagent was used to extract total RNA from PBMCs, with at least 5 micrograms per sample. The percentages of naive CD45RAhigh/CD27high T cells were determined by flow cytometry on a PBMC aliquot from every donor. The sample was blood. This clonotype was sampled from a human donor in good health.

The CDR3 protein sequence reads: CASSLERQAGNQPQHF. At the DNA level, the sequence is TGTGCCAGCAGTTTAGAAAGACAGGCAGGTAATCAGCCCCAGCATTTT. This chain is built from TRBV28 and TRBJ1-5; perhaps TRBD1 is the D gene, with 6 bases matching. Between the V and J ends, shortened by 2 bases and 4 bases respectively, the junction contains 15 bases. The germline V gene sets CDR1 to MDHEN and CDR2 to SYDVKM. The CDR3 numbers 16 residues from cysteine through phenylalanine. The kept DNA is CDR3 alone, 48 bases in frame from the first base.